The rows below give T cell receptor beta chains drawn from one sample of a study of OX40 agonist ivuxolimab in advanced cancers. Measured with immunoSEQ multiplex PCR; TCRdb has only the in-frame clones, and not every one. The sample holds around 92,000 clones, 90% to 95% seen once. Material: CD4+ or CD8+ T cells sorted from blood, obtained in a trial of the OX40 agonist ivuxolimab. The receptors here all came from an adult with an advanced solid tumor such as melanoma, head and neck, liver or kidney cancer. CDR3s include the opening cysteine and the closing phenylalanine or tryptophan. The order of the fields is clone size, V gene, J gene, D gene, CDR3 protein, CDR3 DNA. D genes are given only for firm matches. Expanded clones get a size class; other rows say once, few or many, or leave the size out.

clone_size: NA
v_call: TRBV5-8
j_call: TRBJ1-2
d_call: NA
cdr3_aa: CASSLFRTYGYTF
cdr3_nt: TGTGCCAGCAGCTTATTCCGGACGTATGGCTACACCTTC

clone_size: NA
v_call: TRBV7-8
j_call: TRBJ2-2
d_call: NA
cdr3_aa: CASSLVPGELFF
cdr3_nt: TGTGCCAGCAGCTTAGTTCCCGGGGAGCTGTTTTTT

clone_size: NA
v_call: TRBV29-1
j_call: TRBJ2-1
d_call: NA
cdr3_aa: CSVGLVEGMSGQFF
cdr3_nt: TGCAGCGTTGGACTAGTCGAAGGAATGAGTGGGCAGTTCTTC

clone_size: NA
v_call: TRBV28
j_call: TRBJ1-5
d_call: NA
cdr3_aa: CASTMGGNNQPQHF
cdr3_nt: TGTGCCAGCACTATGGGGGGAAACAATCAGCCCCAGCATTTT

clone_size: few
v_call: TRBV7-9
j_call: TRBJ1-1
d_call: NA
cdr3_aa: CASSLAWGATEAFF
cdr3_nt: TGTGCCAGCAGCTTAGCATGGGGGGCCACTGAAGCTTTCTTT

clone_size: once
v_call: TRBV11-2
j_call: TRBJ2-4
d_call: NA
cdr3_aa: CASSLDGVNIQYF
cdr3_nt: TGTGCCAGCAGCTTAGATGGCGTAAACATTCAGTACTTC

clone_size: NA
v_call: TRBV4-3
j_call: TRBJ1-2
d_call: NA
cdr3_aa: CASSQVMTAHGYTF
cdr3_nt: TGCGCCAGCAGCCAAGTGATGACAGCCCATGGCTACACCTTC

clone_size: NA
v_call: TRBV6-6
j_call: TRBJ2-3
d_call: NA
cdr3_aa: CASSYAGSTDTQYF
cdr3_nt: TGTGCCAGCAGTTACGCGGGTAGCACAGATACGCAGTATTTT

clone_size: few
v_call: TRBV7-6
j_call: TRBJ1-1
d_call: NA
cdr3_aa: CASSPGLGTEAFF
cdr3_nt: TGTGCCAGCAGCCCAGGGTTGGGCACTGAAGCTTTCTTT

clone_size: NA
v_call: TRBV6-6
j_call: TRBJ1-5
d_call: TRBD1
cdr3_aa: CASRHGTANQPQHF
cdr3_nt: TGTGCCAGCAGGCATGGGACAGCTAATCAGCCCCAGCATTTT

clone_size: NA
v_call: TRBV20-1
j_call: TRBJ2-1
d_call: NA
cdr3_aa: CSARSDNEQFF
cdr3_nt: TGCAGTGCTCGAAGTGACAATGAGCAGTTCTTC

clone_size: NA
v_call: TRBV7-8
j_call: TRBJ2-1
d_call: TRBD2
cdr3_aa: CASTKGASGSVLFF
cdr3_nt: TGTGCCAGCACGAAAGGGGCTAGCGGGAGCGTTCTGTTCTTC

clone_size: NA
v_call: TRBV30
j_call: TRBJ2-1
d_call: NA
cdr3_aa: CAWSWAGGTEQLF
cdr3_nt: NA

clone_size: NA
v_call: TRBV27
j_call: TRBJ2-1
d_call: NA
cdr3_aa: CASSLKPDGRFYNEQFF
cdr3_nt: TGTGCCAGCAGTTTAAAACCGGACGGAAGGTTCTACAATGAGCAGTTCTTC

clone_size: NA
v_call: TRBV10-3
j_call: TRBJ1-5
d_call: TRBD1
cdr3_aa: CAISEKDRVGSGQPQHF
cdr3_nt: TGTGCCATCAGTGAGAAGGACAGGGTAGGTAGCGGTCAGCCCCAGCATTTT

clone_size: NA
v_call: TRBV9
j_call: TRBJ1-1
d_call: NA
cdr3_aa: CASSVAPRGTEAFF
cdr3_nt: TGTGCCAGCAGCGTGGCCCCAAGGGGTACTGAAGCTTTCTTT

clone_size: NA
v_call: TRBV7-9
j_call: TRBJ1-5
d_call: NA
cdr3_aa: CASSFFSRGNEPQHF
cdr3_nt: TGTGCCAGCAGCTTTTTTTCGAGGGGTAACGAGCCCCAGCATTTT

clone_size: NA
v_call: TRBV11-2
j_call: TRBJ1-4
d_call: NA
cdr3_aa: CASSSRGATNEKLFF
cdr3_nt: TGTGCCAGCAGCTCTAGGGGGGCAACTAATGAAAAACTGTTTTTT

clone_size: NA
v_call: TRBV7-9
j_call: TRBJ1-1
d_call: NA
cdr3_aa: CASSLVYSGAFF
cdr3_nt: TGTGCCAGCAGCTTAGTCTATAGCGGAGCTTTCTTT

clone_size: NA
v_call: TRBV28
j_call: TRBJ1-2
d_call: NA
cdr3_aa: CASIETSYNYGYTF
cdr3_nt: TGTGCCAGCATTGAGACATCATATAACTATGGCTACACCTTC

clone_size: NA
v_call: TRBV15
j_call: TRBJ1-5
d_call: NA
cdr3_aa: CATSVGEGNQPQHF
cdr3_nt: TGTGCCACCAGCGTTGGAGAAGGGAATCAGCCCCAGCATTTT

clone_size: few
v_call: TRBV4-2
j_call: TRBJ1-2
d_call: TRBD1
cdr3_aa: CASRDRDFGYTF
cdr3_nt: TGTGCCAGCCGGGACAGGGATTTTGGCTACACCTTC

clone_size: NA
v_call: TRBV27
j_call: TRBJ2-2
d_call: TRBD1
cdr3_aa: CASSRQGGYGELFF
cdr3_nt: TGTGCCAGCAGCCGACAGGGGGGGTACGGGGAGCTGTTTTTT

clone_size: NA
v_call: TRBV7-3
j_call: TRBJ1-3
d_call: NA
cdr3_aa: CASGAGSSGNTIYF
cdr3_nt: TGTGCCAGCGGGGCAGGGAGCTCTGGAAACACCATATATTTT

clone_size: NA
v_call: TRBV6-5
j_call: TRBJ2-1
d_call: TRBD1
cdr3_aa: CASSYSKGGGYNEQFF
cdr3_nt: TGTGCCAGCAGTTACTCGAAAGGGGGCGGCTACAATGAGCAGTTCTTC

clone_size: once
v_call: TRBV6-6
j_call: TRBJ1-5
d_call: TRBD1
cdr3_aa: CASSSYRGDQPQHF
cdr3_nt: TGTGCCAGCAGTTCCTACAGGGGGGACCAGCCCCAGCATTTT

clone_size: NA
v_call: TRBV6-5
j_call: TRBJ1-5
d_call: TRBD1
cdr3_aa: CASSRQGGQPQHF
cdr3_nt: TGTGCCAGCAGTAGACAGGGCGGACAGCCCCAGCATTTT

clone_size: NA
v_call: TRBV19
j_call: TRBJ1-2
d_call: NA
cdr3_aa: CASSKPGTEVNYGYTF
cdr3_nt: TGTGCCAGTAGTAAACCCGGGACTGAGGTTAACTATGGCTACACCTTC

clone_size: NA
v_call: TRBV28
j_call: TRBJ1-5
d_call: NA
cdr3_aa: CASSPGGKYQPQHF
cdr3_nt: TGTGCCAGCAGTCCCGGTGGGAAATATCAGCCCCAGCATTTT

clone_size: NA
v_call: TRBV6-5
j_call: TRBJ1-5
d_call: TRBD1
cdr3_aa: CACRGGINQPQHF
cdr3_nt: TGTGCCTGCAGGGGGGGAATAAATCAGCCCCAGCATTTT

clone_size: NA
v_call: TRBV11-3
j_call: TRBJ1-5
d_call: NA
cdr3_aa: CASSFYGAVNQPQHF
cdr3_nt: TGTGCCAGCAGCTTCTACGGGGCTGTGAATCAGCCCCAGCATTTT

clone_size: NA
v_call: TRBV28
j_call: TRBJ1-5
d_call: NA
cdr3_aa: CASKFMSGANQPQHF
cdr3_nt: TGTGCCAGTAAGTTTATGTCAGGGGCCAATCAGCCCCAGCATTTT

clone_size: NA
v_call: TRBV7-2
j_call: TRBJ2-1
d_call: NA
cdr3_aa: CASSLGGGYNEQFF
cdr3_nt: TGTGCCAGCAGCTTAGGTGGGGGGTACAATGAGCAGTTCTTC

clone_size: NA
v_call: TRBV2
j_call: TRBJ2-2
d_call: TRBD1
cdr3_aa: CACTGGAGELFF
cdr3_nt: TGTGCCTGCACAGGGGGAGCCGGGGAGCTGTTTTTT

clone_size: NA
v_call: TRBV4-2
j_call: TRBJ2-1
d_call: TRBD2
cdr3_aa: CASSQNPAGGLYNEQFF
cdr3_nt: TGTGCCAGCAGCCAAAATCCAGCGGGGGGACTCTACAATGAGCAGTTCTTC

clone_size: NA
v_call: TRBV5-1
j_call: TRBJ1-2
d_call: NA
cdr3_aa: CASTPFAGGNKGSPLTNYGYTF
cdr3_nt: TGCGCCAGCACCCCCTTCGCAGGCGGTAACAAGGGGTCTCCCCTCACTAACTATGGCTACACCTTC

clone_size: NA
v_call: TRBV5-4
j_call: TRBJ1-1
d_call: NA
cdr3_aa: CASSLQQNTEAFF
cdr3_nt: TGTGCCAGCAGCTTGCAACAGAACACTGAAGCTTTCTTT

clone_size: NA
v_call: TRBV6-5
j_call: TRBJ1-2
d_call: TRBD1
cdr3_aa: CASSYLGTALGYTF
cdr3_nt: TGTGCCAGCAGTTACCTTGGGACAGCGCTCGGCTACACCTTC

clone_size: NA
v_call: TRBV7-8
j_call: TRBJ1-4
d_call: NA
cdr3_aa: CASSSVAVATNEKLFF
cdr3_nt: TGTGCCAGCAGCTCCGTGGCGGTTGCAACTAATGAAAAACTGTTTTTT

clone_size: NA
v_call: TRBV11-3
j_call: TRBJ2-1
d_call: TRBD2
cdr3_aa: CASSSPGGEQFF
cdr3_nt: TGTGCCAGCAGCTCCCCGGGGGGTGAGCAGTTCTTC